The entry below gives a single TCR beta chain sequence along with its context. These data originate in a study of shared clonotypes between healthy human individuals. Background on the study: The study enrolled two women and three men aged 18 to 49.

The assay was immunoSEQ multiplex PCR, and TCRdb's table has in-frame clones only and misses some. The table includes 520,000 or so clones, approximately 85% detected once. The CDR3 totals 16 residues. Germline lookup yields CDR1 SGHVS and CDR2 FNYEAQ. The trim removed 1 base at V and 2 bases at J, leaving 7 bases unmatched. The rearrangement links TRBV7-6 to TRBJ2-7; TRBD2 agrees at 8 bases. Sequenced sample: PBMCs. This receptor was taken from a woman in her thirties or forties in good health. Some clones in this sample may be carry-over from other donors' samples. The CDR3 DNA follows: TGTGCCAGCAGCTTAGGGGGCGGGAGGCTAACCTACGAGCAGTACTTC. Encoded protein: CASSLGGGRLTYEQYF.